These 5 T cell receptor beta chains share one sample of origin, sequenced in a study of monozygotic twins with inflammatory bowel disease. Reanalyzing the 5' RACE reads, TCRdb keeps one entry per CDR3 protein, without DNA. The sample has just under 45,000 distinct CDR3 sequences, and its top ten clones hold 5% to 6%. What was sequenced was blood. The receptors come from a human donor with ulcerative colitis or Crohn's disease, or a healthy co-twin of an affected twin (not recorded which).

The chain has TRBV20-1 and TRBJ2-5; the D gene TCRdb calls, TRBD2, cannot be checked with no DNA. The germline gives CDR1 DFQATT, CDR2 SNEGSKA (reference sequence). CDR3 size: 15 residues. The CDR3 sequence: CSARGLAGSQETQYF.

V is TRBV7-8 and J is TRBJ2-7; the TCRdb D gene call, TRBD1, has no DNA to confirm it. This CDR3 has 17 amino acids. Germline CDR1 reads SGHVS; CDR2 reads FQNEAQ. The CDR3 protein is CASSLVSTGIASYEQYF.

The CDR3 loop is CASSSPVDATNEKLFF. The chain links TRBV12-3 or TRBV12-4 to TRBJ1-4; TCRdb reports TRBD1, a call that lacks DNA to check it against. CDR3 length: 16 amino acids.

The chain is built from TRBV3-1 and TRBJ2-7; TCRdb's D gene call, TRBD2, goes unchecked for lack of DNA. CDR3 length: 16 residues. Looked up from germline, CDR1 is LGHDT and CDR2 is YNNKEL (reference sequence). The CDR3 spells CASSQGSGGRTYEQYF.

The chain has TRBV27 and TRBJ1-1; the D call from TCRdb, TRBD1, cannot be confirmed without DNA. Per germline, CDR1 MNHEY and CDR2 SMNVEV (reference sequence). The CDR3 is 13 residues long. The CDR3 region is CASSSPPRGEAFF.